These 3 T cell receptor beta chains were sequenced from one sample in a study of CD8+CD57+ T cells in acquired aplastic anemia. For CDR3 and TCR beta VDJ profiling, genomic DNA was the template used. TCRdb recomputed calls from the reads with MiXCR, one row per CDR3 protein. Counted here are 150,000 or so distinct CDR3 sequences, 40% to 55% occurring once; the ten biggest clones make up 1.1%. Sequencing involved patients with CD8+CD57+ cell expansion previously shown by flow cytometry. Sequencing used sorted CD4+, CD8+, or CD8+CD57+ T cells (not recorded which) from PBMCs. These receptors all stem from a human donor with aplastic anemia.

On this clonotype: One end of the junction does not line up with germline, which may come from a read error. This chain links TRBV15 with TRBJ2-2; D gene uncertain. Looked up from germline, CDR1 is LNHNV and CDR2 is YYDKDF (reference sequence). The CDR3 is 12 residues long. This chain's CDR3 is CATSRPTRELFF. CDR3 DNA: TGTGCCACCAGCAGACCCACCCGGGAGCTGTTTTTT.

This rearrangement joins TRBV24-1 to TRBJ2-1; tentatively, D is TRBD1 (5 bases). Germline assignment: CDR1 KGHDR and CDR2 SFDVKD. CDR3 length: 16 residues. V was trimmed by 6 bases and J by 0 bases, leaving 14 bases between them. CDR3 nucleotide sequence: TGTGCCACCAGTAACCAGGGAAGGGGCTCCTACAATGAGCAGTTCTTC. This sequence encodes CATSNQGRGSYNEQFF.

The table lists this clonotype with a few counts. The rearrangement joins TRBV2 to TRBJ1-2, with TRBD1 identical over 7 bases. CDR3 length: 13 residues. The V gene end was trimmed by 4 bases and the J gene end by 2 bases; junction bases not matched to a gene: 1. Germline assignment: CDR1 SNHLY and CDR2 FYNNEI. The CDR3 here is CASSAGGNYGYTF. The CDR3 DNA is TGTGCCAGCAGTGCAGGGGGGAACTATGGCTACACCTTC. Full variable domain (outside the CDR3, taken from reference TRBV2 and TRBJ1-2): EPEVTQTPSHQVTQMGQEVILRCVPISNHLYFYWYRQILGQKVEFLVSFYNNEISEKSEIFDDQFSVERPDGSNFTLKIRSTKLEDSAMYFCASSAGGNYGYTFGSGTRLTVV.